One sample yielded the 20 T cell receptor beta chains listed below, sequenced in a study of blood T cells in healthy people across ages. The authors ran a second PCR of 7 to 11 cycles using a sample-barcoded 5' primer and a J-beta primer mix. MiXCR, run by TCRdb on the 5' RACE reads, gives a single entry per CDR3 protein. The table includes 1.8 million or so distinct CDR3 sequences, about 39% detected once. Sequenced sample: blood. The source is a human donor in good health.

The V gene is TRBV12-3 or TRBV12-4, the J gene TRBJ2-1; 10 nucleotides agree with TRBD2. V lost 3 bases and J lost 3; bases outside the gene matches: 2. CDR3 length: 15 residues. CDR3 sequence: CASSFLAGVYNEQFF. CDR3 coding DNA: TGTGCCAGCAGTTTCCTAGCGGGGGTCTACAATGAGCAGTTCTTC.

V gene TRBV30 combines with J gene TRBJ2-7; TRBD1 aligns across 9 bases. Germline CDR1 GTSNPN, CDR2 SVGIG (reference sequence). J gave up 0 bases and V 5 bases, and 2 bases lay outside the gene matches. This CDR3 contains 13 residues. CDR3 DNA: TGTGCCTGGGGGACAGGGAGCTCCTACGAGCAGTACTTC. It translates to CAWGTGSSYEQYF. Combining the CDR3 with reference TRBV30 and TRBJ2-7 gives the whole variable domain SQTIHQWPATLVQPVGSPLSLECTVEGTSNPNLYWYRQAAGRGLQLLFYSVGIGQISSEVPQNLSASRPQDRQFILSSKKLLLSDSGFYLCAWGTGSSYEQYFGPGTRLTVT.

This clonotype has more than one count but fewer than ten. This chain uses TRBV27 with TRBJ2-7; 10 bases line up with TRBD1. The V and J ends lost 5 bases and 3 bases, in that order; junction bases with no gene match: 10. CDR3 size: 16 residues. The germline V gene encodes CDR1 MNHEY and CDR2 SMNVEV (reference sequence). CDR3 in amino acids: CASSPIGQGVFYEQYF. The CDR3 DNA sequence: TGTGCCAGCAGTCCGATAGGACAGGGGGTTTTCTACGAGCAGTACTTC.

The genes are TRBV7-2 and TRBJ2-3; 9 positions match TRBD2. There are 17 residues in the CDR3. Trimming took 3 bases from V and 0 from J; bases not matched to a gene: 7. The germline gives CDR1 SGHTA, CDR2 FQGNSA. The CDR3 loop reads CASSFYGGGASTDTQYF. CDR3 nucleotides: TGTGCCAGCAGCTTTTACGGCGGGGGGGCGAGCACAGATACGCAGTATTTT. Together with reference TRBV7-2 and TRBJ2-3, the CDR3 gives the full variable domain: GAGVSQSPSNKVTEKGKDVELRCDPISGHTALYWYRQSLGQGLEFLIYFQGNSAPDKSGLPSDRFSAERTGGSVSTLTIQRTQQEDSAVYLCASSFYGGGASTDTQYFGPGTRLTVL.

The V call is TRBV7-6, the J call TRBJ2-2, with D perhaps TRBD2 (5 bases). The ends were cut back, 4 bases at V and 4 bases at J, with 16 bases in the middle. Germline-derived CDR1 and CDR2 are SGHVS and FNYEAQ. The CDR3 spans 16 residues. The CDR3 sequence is CASSSPLRLATGELFF. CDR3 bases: TGTGCCAGCAGCTCCCCACTTCGGCTAGCCACCGGGGAGCTGTTTTTT.

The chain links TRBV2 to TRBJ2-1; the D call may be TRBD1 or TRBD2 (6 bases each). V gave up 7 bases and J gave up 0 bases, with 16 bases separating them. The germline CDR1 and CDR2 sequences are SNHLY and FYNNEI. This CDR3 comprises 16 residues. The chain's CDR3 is CASILWGADSYNEQFF. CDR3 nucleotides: TGTGCCAGCATCCTCTGGGGGGCGGACTCCTACAATGAGCAGTTCTTC.

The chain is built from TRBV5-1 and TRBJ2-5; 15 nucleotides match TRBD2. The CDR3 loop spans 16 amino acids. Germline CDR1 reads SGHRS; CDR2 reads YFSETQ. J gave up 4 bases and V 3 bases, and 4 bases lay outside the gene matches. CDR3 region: CASSWTSGGVVETQYF. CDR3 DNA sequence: TGCGCCAGCAGCTGGACTAGCGGGGGGGTTGTAGAGACCCAGTACTTC.

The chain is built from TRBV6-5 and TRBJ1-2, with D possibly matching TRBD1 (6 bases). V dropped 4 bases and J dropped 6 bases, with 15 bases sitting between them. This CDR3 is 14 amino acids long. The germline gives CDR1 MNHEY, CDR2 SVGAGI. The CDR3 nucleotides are TGTGCCAGCAGTTGGGGGAGGTCAGGGGATGGCTACACCTTC. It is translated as CASSWGRSGDGYTF.

In DNA form, the CDR3 reads TGTGCCAGCAGATACGGGGGTTTGGGCGAGCAGTACTTC. This encodes CASRYGGLGEQYF. The chain recombines TRBV12-3 or TRBV12-4 with TRBJ2-7; a possible D gene is TRBD2 (6 bases). Between the trimmed V and J ends, which lost 6 bases and 6 bases, there was a span of 15 bases. This CDR3 comprises 13 residues.

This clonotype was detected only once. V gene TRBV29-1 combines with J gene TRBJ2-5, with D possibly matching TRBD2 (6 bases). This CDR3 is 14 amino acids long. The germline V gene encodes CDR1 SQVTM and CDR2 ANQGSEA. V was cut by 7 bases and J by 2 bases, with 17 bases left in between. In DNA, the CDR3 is TGCAGCGCCGGACGCAGGGAGGCTCAAGAGACCCAGTACTTC. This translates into CSAGRREAQETQYF.

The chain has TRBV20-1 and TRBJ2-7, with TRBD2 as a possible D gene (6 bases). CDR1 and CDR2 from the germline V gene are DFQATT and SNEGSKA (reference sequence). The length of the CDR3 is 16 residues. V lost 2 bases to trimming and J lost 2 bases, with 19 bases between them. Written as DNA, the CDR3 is TGCAGTGCTAGACCGCTCCGCGGGGTGTTGCCCTACGAGCAGTACTTC. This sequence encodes CSARPLRGVLPYEQYF.

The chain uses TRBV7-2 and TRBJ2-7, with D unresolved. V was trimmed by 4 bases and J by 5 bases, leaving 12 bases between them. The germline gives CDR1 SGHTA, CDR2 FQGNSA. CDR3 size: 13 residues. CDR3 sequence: CASSSVYRDEQYF. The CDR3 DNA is TGTGCCAGCAGCTCAGTATACCGGGACGAGCAGTACTTC.

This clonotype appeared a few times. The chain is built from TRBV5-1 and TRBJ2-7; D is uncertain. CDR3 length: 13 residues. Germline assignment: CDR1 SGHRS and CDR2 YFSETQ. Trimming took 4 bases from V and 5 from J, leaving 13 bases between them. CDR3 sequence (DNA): TGCGCCAGCAGCCCTCGACCCCCTCACGAGCAGTACTTC. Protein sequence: CASSPRPPHEQYF. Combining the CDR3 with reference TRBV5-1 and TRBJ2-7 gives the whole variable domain KAGVTQTPRYLIKTRGQQVTLSCSPISGHRSVSWYQQTPGQGLQFLFEYFSETQRNKGNFPGRFSGRQFSNSRSEMNVSTLELGDSALYLCASSPRPPHEQYFGPGTRLTVT.

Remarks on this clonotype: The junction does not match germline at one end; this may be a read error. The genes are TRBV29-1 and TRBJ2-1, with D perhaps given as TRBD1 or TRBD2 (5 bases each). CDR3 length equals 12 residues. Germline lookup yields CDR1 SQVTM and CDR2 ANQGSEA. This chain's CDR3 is CGVGPRGDEQFF. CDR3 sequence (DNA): TGCGGCGTTGGGCCGCGAGGGGATGAGCAGTTCTTC.

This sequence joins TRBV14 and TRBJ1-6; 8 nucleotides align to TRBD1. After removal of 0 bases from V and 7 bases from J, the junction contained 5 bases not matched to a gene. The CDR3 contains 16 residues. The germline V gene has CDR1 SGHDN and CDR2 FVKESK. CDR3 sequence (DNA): TGTGCCAGCAGCCAAGATCAGCAGGGGGCGAATTCACCCCTCCACTTT. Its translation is CASSQDQQGANSPLHF. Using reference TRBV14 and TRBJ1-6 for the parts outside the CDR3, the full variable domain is EAGVTQFPSHSVIEKGQTVTLRCDPISGHDNLYWYRRVMGKEIKFLLHFVKESKQDESGMPNNRFLAERTGGTYSTLKVQPAELEDSGVYFCASSQDQQGANSPLHFGNGTRLTVT.

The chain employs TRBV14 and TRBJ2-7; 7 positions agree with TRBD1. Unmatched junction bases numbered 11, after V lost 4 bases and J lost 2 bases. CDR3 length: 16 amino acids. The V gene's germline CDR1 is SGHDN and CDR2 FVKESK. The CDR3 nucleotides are TGTGCCAGCAGCCCTCTGACAGGGAGATTTACCTACGAGCAGTACTTC. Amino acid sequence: CASSPLTGRFTYEQYF.

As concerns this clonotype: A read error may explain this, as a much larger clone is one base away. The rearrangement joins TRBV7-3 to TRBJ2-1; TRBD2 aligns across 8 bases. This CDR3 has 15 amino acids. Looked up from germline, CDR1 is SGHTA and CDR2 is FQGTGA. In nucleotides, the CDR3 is TGTGCCAACAGCTCCGGGGGGGCTTCGTACAATGAGCAGTTCTTC. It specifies CANSSGGASYNEQFF.

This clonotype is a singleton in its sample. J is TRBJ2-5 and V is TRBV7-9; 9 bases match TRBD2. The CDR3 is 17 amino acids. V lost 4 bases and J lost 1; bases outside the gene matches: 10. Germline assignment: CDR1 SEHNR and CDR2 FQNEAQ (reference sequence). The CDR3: CASSSPGLAKLQETQYF. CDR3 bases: TGTGCCAGCAGCTCTCCGGGACTAGCAAAACTCCAAGAGACCCAGTACTTC.

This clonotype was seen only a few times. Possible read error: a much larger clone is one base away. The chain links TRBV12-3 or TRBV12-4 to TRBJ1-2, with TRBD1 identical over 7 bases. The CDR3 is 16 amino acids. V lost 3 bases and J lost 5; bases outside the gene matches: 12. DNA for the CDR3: TGTGCCAGCAGTTTGGTCTACCGGACAGGCTGTTATGGCTACACCTTC. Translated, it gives CASSLVYRTGCYGYTF.

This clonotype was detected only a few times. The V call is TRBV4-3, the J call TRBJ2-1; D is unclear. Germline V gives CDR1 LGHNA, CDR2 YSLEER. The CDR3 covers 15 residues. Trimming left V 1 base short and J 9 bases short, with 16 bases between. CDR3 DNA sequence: TGCGCCAGCAGCCAAGTGCCCCCCAATAGGGTTGAGCAGTTCTTC. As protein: CASSQVPPNRVEQFF.